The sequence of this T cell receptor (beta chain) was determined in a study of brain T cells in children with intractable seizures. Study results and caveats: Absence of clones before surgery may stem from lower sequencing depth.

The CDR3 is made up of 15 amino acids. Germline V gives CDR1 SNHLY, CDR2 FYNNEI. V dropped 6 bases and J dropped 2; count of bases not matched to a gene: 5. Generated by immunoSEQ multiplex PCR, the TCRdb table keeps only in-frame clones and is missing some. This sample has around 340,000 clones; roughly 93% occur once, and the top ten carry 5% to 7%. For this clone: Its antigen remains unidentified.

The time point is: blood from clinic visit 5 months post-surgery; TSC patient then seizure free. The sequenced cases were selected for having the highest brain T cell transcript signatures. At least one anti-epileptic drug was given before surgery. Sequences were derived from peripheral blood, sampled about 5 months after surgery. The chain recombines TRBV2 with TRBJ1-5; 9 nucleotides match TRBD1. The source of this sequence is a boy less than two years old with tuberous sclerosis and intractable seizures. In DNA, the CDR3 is TGTGCCAGCAGAGGGGACAGGGCGGGCAATCAGCCCCAGCATTTT. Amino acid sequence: CASRGDRAGNQPQHF.